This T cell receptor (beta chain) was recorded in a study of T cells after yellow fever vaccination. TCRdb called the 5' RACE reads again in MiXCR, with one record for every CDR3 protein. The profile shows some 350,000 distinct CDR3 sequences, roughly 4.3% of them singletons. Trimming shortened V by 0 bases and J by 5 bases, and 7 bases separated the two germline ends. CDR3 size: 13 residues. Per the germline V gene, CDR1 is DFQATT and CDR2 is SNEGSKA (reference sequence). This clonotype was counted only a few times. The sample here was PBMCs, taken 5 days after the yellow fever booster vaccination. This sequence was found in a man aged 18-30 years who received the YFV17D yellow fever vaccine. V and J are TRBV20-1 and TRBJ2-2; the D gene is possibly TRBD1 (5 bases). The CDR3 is CSARDQGTGELFF. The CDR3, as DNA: TGCAGTGCTAGAGATCAGGGAACCGGGGAGCTGTTTTTT.